The rows below give T cell receptor beta chains drawn from one sample of a study of blood T cell repertoires in COVID-19. The protocol was immunoSEQ multiplex PCR, while the TCRdb copy is restricted to in-frame clones and leaves out a portion. Of some 120,000 clones listed, 90% are singletons. What was sequenced was peripheral blood. Receptors originate from a human donor with active COVID-19. The donor label of this sample is uncertain. CDR3s include the opening cysteine and the closing phenylalanine or tryptophan. Fields, in order: D gene, V gene, J gene, clone size, CDR3 DNA, CDR3 protein. The D gene is left open where the match is weak. Not all rows give a size; the values are once, few, many and, for expanded clones, a class.

.	TRBV18	TRBJ1-1	.	TGTGCCAGCTCTCCCCGGGAAATGAACACTGAAGCTTTCTTT	CASSPREMNTEAFF
TRBD1	TRBV27	TRBJ1-2	.	TGTGCCAGCAGTCCCGGGGACAGGTGGAGTGTTGGCTACACCTTC	CASSPGDRWSVGYTF
.	TRBV28	TRBJ1-5	.	TGTGCCTACAGGGCAGCCTTCAATCAGCCCCAGCATTTT	CAYRAAFNQPQHF
TRBD1	TRBV2	TRBJ1-4	.	TGTGCCAGCAGTCGGGACAGGGACGAAAAACTGTTTTTT	CASSRDRDEKLFF
.	TRBV11-3	TRBJ2-1	.	TGTGCCAGCAGCTTTTCAGGCTCCTCTGGCGATGAGCAGTTCTTC	CASSFSGSSGDEQFF
.	TRBV9	TRBJ2-3	.	TGTGCCAGCAGCGTGACAGCGACAGATACGCAGTATTTT	CASSVTATDTQYF
TRBD2	TRBV6-5	TRBJ2-1	once	TGTGCCAGCAGTTATTCCATCGGGGGGACCTACAATGAGCAGTTCTTC	CASSYSIGGTYNEQFF
TRBD2	TRBV6-4	TRBJ2-1	.	TGTGCCAGCAGTGAGGGAGCGGGGTCCTACAATGAGCAGTTCTTC	CASSEGAGSYNEQFF
.	TRBV2	TRBJ1-3	few	TGTGCCAGCAGTGAAGGAGGCGCCGGCTCTGGAAACACCATATATTTT	CASSEGGAGSGNTIYF
.	TRBV18	TRBJ2-6	once	TGTGCCAGCTCACGAGACAGTCTCTCTGGGGCCAACGTCCTGACTTTC	CASSRDSLSGANVLTF
TRBD1	TRBV6-2/TRBV6-3	TRBJ2-1	.	TGTGCCAGCAGTTCCCATCTGGGACAGGGGGCTCCAAAAAGGGGTGAGCAGTTCTTC	CASSSHLGQGAPKRGEQFF
TRBD1	TRBV19	TRBJ2-5	once	TGTGCCAGTAGTTTCACAGGGGGCCAACGATCCCAAGAGACCCAGTACTTC	CASSFTGGQRSQETQYF
TRBD2	TRBV6-2/TRBV6-3	TRBJ2-1	few	TGTGCCAGCAGTTACCCGGGGACTATAAACAATGAGCAGTTCTTC	CASSYPGTINNEQFF
TRBD1	TRBV9	TRBJ1-3	.	TGTGCCAGCAGCCCTGGGACAGGGGGATACTCTGGAAACACCATATATTTT	CASSPGTGGYSGNTIYF
.	TRBV4-2	TRBJ2-7	.	TGTGCCAGCAGCCAAGATCTGGGCAGGGTCGAATACTTC	CASSQDLGRVEYF
.	TRBV3-1/TRBV3-2	TRBJ2-7	.	TGTGCCAGCAGCCAAGACTACGGTCGTGCGGCTACCTACGAGCAGTACTTC	CASSQDYGRAATYEQYF